Listed here are 3 T cell receptor beta chains from one sample, sequenced in a study of T cell repertoires in cytomegalovirus infection. TCRdb called the reads again in MiXCR, with one record for every CDR3 protein. The table shows hundreds of thousands of distinct CDR3 sequences, with about 8.8% occurring only once. Sequencing input: PBMCs. All receptors come from a human donor in good health (CMV status not recorded). Some clones in this sample may be carry-over from other donors' samples.

Worth noting for this clonotype: Possible read error: a much larger clone is one base away. The V call is TRBV29-1, the J call TRBJ2-4; maybe TRBD2 (6 bases). V was trimmed by 5 bases and J by 0 bases, leaving 17 bases between them. Germline-derived CDR1 and CDR2 are SQVTM and ANQGSEA. This CDR3 contains 16 residues. CDR3: CSVLGGEIVAKNIQYF. The CDR3, as DNA: TGCAGCGTTCTCGGCGGGGAGATCGTAGCCAAAAACATTCAGTACTTC.

This clonotype was found many times. The gene calls are TRBV14 and TRBJ2-3, with D unresolved. The germline V and J ends were trimmed by 2 bases and 0 bases, with 12 bases remaining between them. The CDR3 extends over 16 amino acids. Germline CDR1 SGHDN, CDR2 FVKESK. CDR3 coding DNA: TGTGCCAGCAGCCAATATAACGGCTGGAGCACAGATACGCAGTATTTT. Translated, it gives CASSQYNGWSTDTQYF.

This clonotype was recorded a few times. This chain joins TRBV5-1 and TRBJ1-1, with TRBD1 matching over 10 bases. The CDR3 length is 17 residues. Germline CDR1 and CDR2: SGHRS and YFSETQ. After removal of 5 bases from V and 3 bases from J, the junction contained 13 bases not matched to a gene. The CDR3 loop is CASRRYPRQGAYTEAFF. The CDR3 DNA reads as TGCGCCAGCAGACGGTACCCTAGACAGGGGGCCTACACTGAAGCTTTCTTT. Variable domain in full (rest from reference TRBV5-1 and TRBJ1-1): KAGVTQTPRYLIKTRGQQVTLSCSPISGHRSVSWYQQTPGQGLQFLFEYFSETQRNKGNFPGRFSGRQFSNSRSEMNVSTLELGDSALYLCASRRYPRQGAYTEAFFGQGTRLTVV.